These T cell receptor beta chains were read from a single sample in a study of long-term antiretroviral therapy in people with HIV. Sequencing was performed with immunoSEQ multiplex PCR; in TCRdb, only in-frame clones are kept and a portion is missing. The data contain 20,000 to 25,000 clones, approximately 89% of them singletons. Specimen: unsorted PBMCs, collected roughly 2.7 years after starting antiretroviral therapy. These receptors were taken from a woman in her fifties or sixties with HIV. CDR3s include the opening cysteine and the closing phenylalanine or tryptophan. The D gene is left open where the match is weak. Not all rows give a size; the values are once, few, many and, for expanded clones, a class.

V gene	J gene	D gene	clone size	CDR3 protein	CDR3 DNA
TRBV27	TRBJ2-1	NA	NA	CASSTIADYYNEQFF	TGTGCCAGCAGTACTATAGCGGACTACTACAATGAGCAGTTCTTC
TRBV29-1	TRBJ2-1	NA	once	CSVYGAAYNEQFF	TGCAGCGTATATGGGGCGGCTTACAATGAGCAGTTCTTC
TRBV6-5	TRBJ1-5	NA	NA	CASRRDGYSNQPQHF	TGTGCCAGCAGGCGCGACGGGTATAGCAATCAGCCCCAGCATTTT
TRBV6-1	TRBJ2-7	TRBD2	NA	CATDSRTRPYEQYF	TGTGCCACCGACTCCCGGACTAGACCCTACGAGCAGTACTTC
TRBV2	TRBJ1-5	NA	few	CASSTPGQPRPQHF	TGTGCCAGCAGTACTCCTGGACAGCCAAGGCCCCAGCATTTT
TRBV2	TRBJ2-7	TRBD2	NA	CASSEEGAGEYEQYF	TGTGCCAGCAGTGAAGAGGGAGCGGGAGAATACGAGCAGTACTTC
TRBV28	TRBJ2-2	TRBD2	once	CASRRTSGVGELFF	TGTGCCAGCAGGAGGACTAGCGGTGTCGGGGAGCTGTTTTTT
TRBV5-4	TRBJ1-2	TRBD1	few	CASSYDRDYGYTF	TGTGCCAGCAGCTACGACAGGGACTATGGCTACACCTTC
TRBV2	TRBJ1-5	TRBD1	NA	CASRRGQGPIQPQHF	TGTGCCAGCAGGCGGGGACAGGGCCCCATTCAGCCCCAGCATTTT
TRBV5-4	TRBJ2-5	NA	NA	CASSLEGGAETQYF	TGTGCCAGCAGCTTGGAAGGGGGAGCGGAGACCCAGTACTTC
TRBV28	TRBJ1-5	TRBD1	once	CASSARQGYQPQHF	TGTGCCAGCAGTGCCCGACAGGGTTATCAGCCCCAGCATTTT
TRBV15	TRBJ1-1	NA	once	CATSRDEAGRKGLHTEAFF	TGTGCCACCAGCAGAGATGAGGCAGGGAGAAAAGGGTTGCACACTGAAGCTTTCTTT
TRBV4-2	TRBJ2-7	TRBD2	NA	CASSPIAGGRYEQYF	TGTGCCAGCAGCCCAATAGCGGGAGGGAGGTACGAGCAGTACTTC
TRBV6-1	TRBJ1-1	NA	NA	CASSEGNLNTEAFF	TGTGCCAGCAGTGAAGGTAACCTGAACACTGAAGCTTTCTTT
TRBV19	TRBJ2-5	TRBD2	NA	CASSRTSGSLETQYF	TGTGCCAGTAGTCGGACTAGCGGGAGCTTGGAGACCCAGTACTTC
TRBV29-1	TRBJ2-1	NA	medium-sized	CSEVRAPYNEQFF	TGCAGCGAGGTCCGGGCACCCTACAATGAGCAGTTCTTC
TRBV6-5	TRBJ2-7	NA	NA	CASSYSGHISSYEQYF	TGTGCCAGCAGTTACTCCGGACATATATCATCCTACGAGCAGTACTTC
TRBV6-6	TRBJ2-3	NA	once	CASSYAFSDTQYF	TGTGCCAGCAGTTACGCTTTTTCAGATACGCAGTATTTT
TRBV28	TRBJ2-7	NA	once	CASSLEFYEQYF	TGTGCCAGCAGTTTAGAATTCTACGAGCAGTACTTC
TRBV7-9	TRBJ2-1	NA	NA	CASSSNEQFF	TGTGCCAGCAGTTCGAATGAGCAGTTCTTC
TRBV6-1	TRBJ2-4	NA	NA	CASSEEGMIAKNIQYF	TGTGCCAGCAGTGAAGAGGGGATGATAGCCAAAAACATTCAGTACTTC
TRBV6-4	TRBJ2-1	TRBD2	NA	CASSERRETGEQFF	TGTGCCAGCAGTGAAAGGCGGGAGACGGGAGAGCAGTTCTTC
TRBV7-9	TRBJ2-3	NA	NA	CASSEGGVRTDTQYF	TGTGCCAGCAGCGAGGGGGGAGTACGCACAGATACGCAGTATTTT
TRBV6-1	TRBJ2-7	TRBD1	NA	CASSVPGQAYEQYF	TGTGCCAGCAGTGTCCCGGGACAGGCCTACGAGCAGTACTTC
TRBV6-5	TRBJ2-1	TRBD2	few	CASSYSSGLADNEQFF	TGTGCCAGCAGTTACTCGTCGGGACTAGCGGACAATGAGCAGTTCTTC
TRBV6-1	TRBJ1-5	NA	NA	CASSRTDLSNQPQHF	TGTGCCAGCAGTAGGACAGACCTCAGCAATCAGCCCCAGCATTTT
TRBV5-6	TRBJ2-7	NA	NA	CASSLRGSYEQYF	TGTGCCAGCAGCTTGAGAGGATCCTACGAGCAGTACTTC
TRBV28	TRBJ2-7	NA	NA	CASSFSLAALSSYEQYF	TGTGCCAGCAGTTTCTCTTTAGCGGCTCTTAGCTCCTACGAGCAGTACTTC
TRBV12-5	TRBJ2-7	TRBD2	NA	CASGPGTSGSLSYEQYF	TGTGCTAGTGGTCCCGGGACTAGCGGGAGTTTGAGTTACGAGCAGTACTTC
TRBV28	TRBJ2-7	NA	few	CASSWQDPTYEQYF	TGTGCCAGCAGTTGGCAGGACCCGACCTACGAGCAGTACTTC
TRBV11-2	TRBJ2-3	TRBD2	NA	CASRGPRTSEGTDTQYF	TGTGCCAGCAGGGGGCCCCGGACTAGCGAGGGGACAGATACGCAGTATTTT